This TCR beta chain was identified during a study of T cell responses to AZD1222 COVID-19 vaccine. The V gene lost 3 bases and the J gene lost 0 bases, with 14 bases spanning the gap. The CDR3 consists of 15 residues. Germline V gene sequence: CDR1 DFQATT, CDR2 SNEGSKA (reference sequence). Findings and limits, study-wide: Nearly half of spike-specific TCRs reportedly target variant regions that are unmutated in the B.1.351 and B.1.1.7 variants.

In regard to this clone: What it binds is unknown.

Method: immunoSEQ multiplex PCR; TCRdb's copy keeps in-frame clones and lacks some. The table includes roughly 100,000 clones, roughly nine tenths detected once. This chain uses TRBV20-1 with TRBJ1-1; D gene ambiguous. This receptor was taken from an adult in good health. This sample comprised peripheral blood, obtained on day 0 of AZD1222 vaccination. CDR3 in DNA: TGCAGTGCTAGTTCCCCAAACCCCATGAACACTGAAGCTTTCTTT. Residues: CSASSPNPMNTEAFF.